This TCR beta chain is drawn from a study of T cell changes during pregnancy in multiple sclerosis. Sequencing was performed with immunoSEQ multiplex PCR; in TCRdb, only in-frame clones are kept and a portion is missing. The data contain under 120,000 clones, approximately 90% of them seen just once; the ten biggest clones take up less than 4%. Germline assignment: CDR1 LNHNV and CDR2 YYDKDF (reference sequence). V gave up 4 bases and J gave up 5 bases, with 8 bases separating them. The CDR3 contains 12 residues. The input for sequencing was peripheral blood, taken after pregnancy. The V and J genes are TRBV15 and TRBJ2-5; D is unclear. This TCR came from a female donor with multiple sclerosis, enrolled in a pregnancy study. The CDR3 loop is CATSNFLETQYF. For the CDR3, the DNA is TGTGCCACCAGCAATTTTCTCGAGACCCAGTACTTC.